This TCR beta chain was found in a study of shared clonotypes between healthy human individuals. At the level of the study: CD4 naive and CD4 memory each took three plates per donor, while CD8 naive took two and CD8 memory one.

Negatively enriched CD4+ T cells were divided by CD45RA into naive and memory. Sorted-subset replicate PCRs used around 0.2 ug DNA, 25,000 to 30,000 T cell genomes. Original processing methods: ImmunoSEQ gave junction-only sequences without quality scores, so filtering differed. The table came from immunoSEQ multiplex PCR; TCRdb's copy has only in-frame clones and leaves some out. The V and J calls and clone size come from that table; D and trimming were worked out from the DNA. The data contain hundreds of thousands of clones, roughly 95% of them singletons. Sequencing used naive CD4+ T cells sorted from blood. The subset was: CD45RA+ positively selected. This TCR came from a woman younger than 45 in good health.

In nucleotides, the CDR3 is TGTGCCAGCAGCATCAGGGACGGGAATGAAAAACTGTTTTTT. Translating gives CASSIRDGNEKLFF. V usage is TRBV5-6 and J usage is TRBJ1-4, with D possibly being TRBD1 (5 bases). Trimming left V 4 bases short and J 5 bases short, with 12 bases between. The V gene's germline CDR1 is SGHDT and CDR2 YYEEEE. The CDR3 has 14 amino acids. Based on the CDR3 plus reference TRBV5-6 and TRBJ1-4, the full variable domain is DAGVTQSPTHLIKTRGQQVTLRCSPKSGHDTVSWYQQALGQGPQFIFQYYEEEERQRGNFPDRFSGHQFPNYSSELNVNALLLGDSALYLCASSIRDGNEKLFFGSGTQLSVL.